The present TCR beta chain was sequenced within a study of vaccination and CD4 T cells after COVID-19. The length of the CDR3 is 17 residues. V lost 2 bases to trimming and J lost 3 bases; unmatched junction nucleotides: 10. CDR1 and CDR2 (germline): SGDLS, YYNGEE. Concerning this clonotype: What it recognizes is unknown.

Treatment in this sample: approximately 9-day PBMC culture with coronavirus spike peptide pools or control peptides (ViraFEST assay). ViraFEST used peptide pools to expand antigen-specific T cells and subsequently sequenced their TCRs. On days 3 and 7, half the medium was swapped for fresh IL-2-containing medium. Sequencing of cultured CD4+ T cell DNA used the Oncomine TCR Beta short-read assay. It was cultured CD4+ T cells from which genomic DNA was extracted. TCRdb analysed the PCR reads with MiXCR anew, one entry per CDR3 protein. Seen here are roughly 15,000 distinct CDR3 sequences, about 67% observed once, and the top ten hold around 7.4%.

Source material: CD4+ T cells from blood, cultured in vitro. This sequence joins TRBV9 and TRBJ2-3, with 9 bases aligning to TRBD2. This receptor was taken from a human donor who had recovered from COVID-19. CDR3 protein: CASSVSSAGGWTDTQYF. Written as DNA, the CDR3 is TGTGCCAGCAGCGTGTCATCAGCGGGAGGCTGGACAGATACGCAGTATTTT.